This is a list of T cell receptor beta chains from one sample in a study of blood T cell repertoires in COVID-19. Only in-frame clones appear in the TCRdb table, and some are missing; sequencing was by immunoSEQ multiplex PCR. Here the sample spans about 260,000 clones, about nine tenths being singletons. The sample consisted of peripheral blood. The receptor set was obtained from a middle-aged woman who had recovered from COVID-19. The CDR3 runs from the conserved cysteine through the conserved F or W. The order of the fields is clone size, J gene, D gene, V gene, CDR3 protein, CDR3 DNA. The D gene is left open where the match is weak. Clone size is shown for a subset of rows, as once, few, many or a class of expanded clone.

clone_size: -
j_call: TRBJ1-2
d_call: TRBD1
v_call: TRBV4-2
cdr3_aa: CASSQEGRAGGVLVYGYTF
cdr3_nt: TGTGCCAGCAGCCAAGAAGGAAGGGCAGGGGGCGTGTTGGTCTATGGCTACACCTTC

clone_size: -
j_call: TRBJ2-1
d_call: -
v_call: TRBV20-1
cdr3_aa: CSARYIAEQFF
cdr3_nt: TGCAGTGCTAGATATATCGCGGAGCAGTTCTTC

clone_size: -
j_call: TRBJ1-6
d_call: -
v_call: TRBV7-2
cdr3_aa: CASSDQGRNNSPLHF
cdr3_nt: TGTGCCAGCAGCGATCAGGGAAGAAATAATTCACCCCTCCACTTT

clone_size: once
j_call: TRBJ1-2
d_call: TRBD1
v_call: TRBV12-3/TRBV12-4
cdr3_aa: CASRRTGSYGYTF
cdr3_nt: TGTGCCAGCAGGCGGACAGGGAGCTATGGCTACACCTTC

clone_size: -
j_call: TRBJ1-1
d_call: -
v_call: TRBV6-5
cdr3_aa: CASSYSAENTEAFF
cdr3_nt: TGTGCCAGCAGTTACTCAGCGGAGAACACTGAAGCTTTCTTT

clone_size: -
j_call: TRBJ2-7
d_call: -
v_call: TRBV6-5
cdr3_aa: CASSAAGNTYEQYF
cdr3_nt: TGTGCCAGCAGCGCGGCGGGTAACACCTACGAGCAGTACTTC

clone_size: -
j_call: TRBJ1-5
d_call: TRBD1
v_call: TRBV13
cdr3_aa: CASSLARGRSQPQHF
cdr3_nt: TGTGCCAGCAGCTTAGCCAGGGGGCGCAGTCAGCCCCAGCATTTT

clone_size: -
j_call: TRBJ1-3
d_call: -
v_call: TRBV27
cdr3_aa: CASSLRGGPFSGNTIYF
cdr3_nt: TGTGCCAGCAGTTTGCGGGGGGGGCCTTTCTCTGGAAACACCATATATTTT

clone_size: once
j_call: TRBJ2-7
d_call: -
v_call: TRBV25-1
cdr3_aa: CASSAGKGEQYF
cdr3_nt: TGTGCCAGCAGTGCGGGGAAGGGCGAGCAGTACTTC

clone_size: -
j_call: TRBJ1-3
d_call: -
v_call: TRBV7-9
cdr3_aa: CASSLRGSRSGNTIYF
cdr3_nt: TGTGCCAGCAGCCTACGTGGGTCCCGGAGTGGAAACACCATATATTTT

clone_size: few
j_call: TRBJ1-2
d_call: -
v_call: TRBV3-1/TRBV3-2
cdr3_aa: CASSRRTETLALF
cdr3_nt: TGTGCCAGCAGCCGGCGGACAGAAACGTTGGCCCTCTTC

clone_size: once
j_call: TRBJ2-1
d_call: -
v_call: TRBV27
cdr3_aa: CASSLWGDEQFF
cdr3_nt: TGTGCCAGCAGTTTATGGGGGGACGAGCAGTTCTTC

clone_size: -
j_call: TRBJ1-1
d_call: -
v_call: TRBV5-1
cdr3_aa: CASSLAALSTEAFF
cdr3_nt: TGCGCCAGCAGCTTGGCCGCACTATCAACTGAAGCTTTCTTT

clone_size: few
j_call: TRBJ2-1
d_call: TRBD2
v_call: TRBV4-1
cdr3_aa: CASSQGPSGVSYNEQFF
cdr3_nt: TGCGCCAGCAGCCAAGGCCCTAGCGGGGTATCCTACAATGAGCAGTTCTTC

clone_size: -
j_call: TRBJ2-2
d_call: -
v_call: TRBV2
cdr3_aa: CASSDQGPELFF
cdr3_nt: TGTGCCAGCAGTGATCAGGGGCCGGAGCTGTTTTTT

clone_size: -
j_call: TRBJ2-6
d_call: TRBD1
v_call: TRBV30
cdr3_aa: CALSPGQLTSLSGANVLTF
cdr3_nt: TGTGCCTTGAGCCCGGGACAGTTAACTTCTCTCTCTGGGGCCAACGTCCTGACTTTC

clone_size: -
j_call: TRBJ2-2
d_call: -
v_call: TRBV3-1/TRBV3-2
cdr3_aa: CASSQDLWTEAGELFF
cdr3_nt: TGTGCCAGCAGCCAAGATCTATGGACAGAAGCCGGGGAGCTGTTTTTT

clone_size: -
j_call: TRBJ2-7
d_call: TRBD1
v_call: TRBV7-9
cdr3_aa: CASSLSPTGAPYEQYF
cdr3_nt: TGTGCCAGCAGCTTATCTCCGACAGGGGCCCCCTACGAGCAGTACTTC

clone_size: once
j_call: TRBJ2-4
d_call: TRBD1
v_call: TRBV7-6
cdr3_aa: CASSLPGTGNIQYF
cdr3_nt: TGTGCCAGCAGCTTACCCGGGACAGGCAATATTCAGTACTTC

clone_size: -
j_call: TRBJ2-1
d_call: TRBD2
v_call: TRBV9
cdr3_aa: CASSVVGLAGGLYNEQFF
cdr3_nt: TGTGCCAGCAGCGTAGTGGGGCTAGCGGGGGGTCTTTACAATGAGCAGTTCTTC

clone_size: -
j_call: TRBJ1-1
d_call: -
v_call: TRBV19
cdr3_aa: CASSIDLTGWNTEAFF
cdr3_nt: TGTGCCAGTAGTATAGATCTGACGGGATGGAACACTGAAGCTTTCTTT

clone_size: -
j_call: TRBJ1-1
d_call: -
v_call: TRBV5-6
cdr3_aa: CASSLVAGTEAFF
cdr3_nt: TGTGCCAGCAGCTTGGTCGCGGGGACTGAAGCTTTCTTT

clone_size: few
j_call: TRBJ1-5
d_call: TRBD1
v_call: TRBV19
cdr3_aa: CASIGRGYDQPQHF
cdr3_nt: TGTGCCAGTATCGGCAGGGGGTACGATCAGCCCCAGCATTTT

clone_size: -
j_call: TRBJ1-1
d_call: -
v_call: TRBV19
cdr3_aa: CASSLTKNTEAFF
cdr3_nt: TGTGCCAGTAGTTTGACAAAGAACACTGAAGCTTTCTTT

clone_size: -
j_call: TRBJ2-1
d_call: -
v_call: TRBV6-5
cdr3_aa: CASSYTRGYEQFF
cdr3_nt: TGTGCCAGCAGTTATACCAGGGGATATGAGCAGTTCTTC

clone_size: -
j_call: TRBJ2-5
d_call: TRBD1
v_call: TRBV3-1/TRBV3-2
cdr3_aa: CASSQIRGRETQYF
cdr3_nt: TGTGCCAGCAGCCAAATCAGGGGGCGAGAGACCCAGTACTTC

clone_size: -
j_call: TRBJ1-2
d_call: TRBD1
v_call: TRBV18
cdr3_aa: CASSPLGTDYGYTF
cdr3_nt: TGTGCCAGCTCACCACTCGGGACAGACTATGGCTACACCTTC

clone_size: -
j_call: TRBJ2-5
d_call: -
v_call: TRBV6-5
cdr3_aa: CASSRLGGETQYF
cdr3_nt: TGTGCCAGCAGTCGCCTGGGGGGAGAGACCCAGTACTTC

clone_size: -
j_call: TRBJ2-7
d_call: -
v_call: TRBV5-4
cdr3_aa: CASSLGAGYEQYF
cdr3_nt: TGTGCCAGCAGCTTGGGGGCGGGCTACGAGCAGTACTTC

clone_size: -
j_call: TRBJ2-1
d_call: TRBD2
v_call: TRBV4-1
cdr3_aa: CASSQLGLAGGNEQFF
cdr3_nt: TGCGCCAGCAGCCAGCTGGGGCTAGCGGGGGGCAATGAGCAGTTCTTC

clone_size: -
j_call: TRBJ1-2
d_call: -
v_call: TRBV18
cdr3_aa: CASSPAGGYGYTF
cdr3_nt: TGTGCCAGCTCACCCGCGGGAGGCTATGGCTACACCTTC

clone_size: -
j_call: TRBJ2-7
d_call: -
v_call: TRBV20-1
cdr3_aa: CSAAEGEQYF
cdr3_nt: TGCAGTGCTGCGGAGGGCGAGCAGTACTTC

clone_size: once
j_call: TRBJ2-5
d_call: -
v_call: TRBV7-7
cdr3_aa: CASSPPGVRGTQYF
cdr3_nt: TGTGCCAGCAGCCCTCCCGGAGTTCGCGGGACCCAGTACTTC

clone_size: -
j_call: TRBJ2-5
d_call: TRBD2
v_call: TRBV5-1
cdr3_aa: CASSISGGVTETQYF
cdr3_nt: TGCGCCAGCAGCATTAGCGGGGGGGTGACAGAGACCCAGTACTTC

clone_size: -
j_call: TRBJ2-4
d_call: TRBD1
v_call: TRBV5-4
cdr3_aa: CASSDLGQGKNIQYF
cdr3_nt: TGTGCCAGCAGCGACCTCGGACAGGGGAAAAACATTCAGTACTTC

clone_size: -
j_call: TRBJ2-5
d_call: -
v_call: TRBV5-4
cdr3_aa: CASSLLDGGQETQYF
cdr3_nt: TGTGCCAGCAGCTTGCTGGACGGGGGGCAGGAGACCCAGTACTTC

clone_size: -
j_call: TRBJ2-5
d_call: TRBD1
v_call: TRBV6-1
cdr3_aa: CASSVSYRGPGETQYF
cdr3_nt: TGTGCCAGCAGTGTCTCCTACAGGGGGCCGGGGGAGACCCAGTACTTC

clone_size: -
j_call: TRBJ1-4
d_call: -
v_call: TRBV7-2
cdr3_aa: CASSPRTNEKLFF
cdr3_nt: TGTGCCAGCAGCCCTCGTACTAATGAAAAACTGTTTTTT

clone_size: -
j_call: TRBJ2-7
d_call: TRBD1
v_call: TRBV30
cdr3_aa: CAWGGQGPLYEQYF
cdr3_nt: TGTGCCTGGGGGGGACAGGGGCCCCTCTACGAGCAGTACTTC

clone_size: -
j_call: TRBJ2-3
d_call: TRBD1
v_call: TRBV11-2
cdr3_aa: CASSRDRGLVDTQYF
cdr3_nt: TGTGCCAGCAGCCGGGACAGGGGGCTAGTAGATACGCAGTATTTT

clone_size: -
j_call: TRBJ2-1
d_call: TRBD2
v_call: TRBV2
cdr3_aa: CASGLAGGLNFDEQFF
cdr3_nt: TGTGCCAGCGGACTAGCGGGGGGCCTTAATTTCGATGAGCAGTTCTTC

clone_size: -
j_call: TRBJ2-3
d_call: TRBD2
v_call: TRBV27
cdr3_aa: CASSLVAGGGTDTQYF
cdr3_nt: TGTGCCAGCAGTTTAGTGGCGGGGGGTGGTACAGATACGCAGTATTTT

clone_size: -
j_call: TRBJ2-1
d_call: TRBD1
v_call: TRBV25-1
cdr3_aa: CASRGTGFSYNEQFF
cdr3_nt: TGTGCCAGCAGGGGGACAGGCTTCTCCTACAATGAGCAGTTCTTC

clone_size: -
j_call: TRBJ1-2
d_call: TRBD1
v_call: TRBV25-1
cdr3_aa: CASSEPGQGIGGYTF
cdr3_nt: TGTGCCAGCAGTGAGCCCGGACAGGGGATAGGTGGCTACACCTTC

clone_size: -
j_call: TRBJ2-3
d_call: TRBD2
v_call: TRBV6-2/TRBV6-3
cdr3_aa: CASSYRGGLAGDTDTQYF
cdr3_nt: TGTGCCAGCAGTTACAGGGGCGGACTAGCGGGGGATACAGATACGCAGTATTTT

clone_size: -
j_call: TRBJ1-1
d_call: -
v_call: TRBV5-1
cdr3_aa: CASSLLGPNTEAFF
cdr3_nt: TGCGCCAGCAGCTTATTGGGCCCTAACACTGAAGCTTTCTTT

clone_size: -
j_call: TRBJ2-5
d_call: TRBD1
v_call: TRBV11-2
cdr3_aa: CASSLEPGTGYVETQYF
cdr3_nt: TGTGCCAGCAGCTTAGAGCCAGGGACAGGGTATGTGGAGACCCAGTACTTC

clone_size: -
j_call: TRBJ2-5
d_call: TRBD2
v_call: TRBV2
cdr3_aa: CASRVRLAGGAETQYF
cdr3_nt: TGTGCCAGCAGGGTTAGACTAGCGGGGGGAGCAGAGACCCAGTACTTC

clone_size: -
j_call: TRBJ2-5
d_call: TRBD1
v_call: TRBV10-3
cdr3_aa: CAIRKGGQGAQETQYF
cdr3_nt: TGTGCCATCAGGAAAGGGGGACAGGGGGCCCAAGAGACCCAGTACTTC

clone_size: -
j_call: TRBJ1-1
d_call: TRBD1
v_call: TRBV3-1/TRBV3-2
cdr3_aa: CASSANRGTEAFF
cdr3_nt: TGTGCCAGCAGCGCCAACAGGGGCACTGAAGCTTTCTTT

clone_size: once
j_call: TRBJ1-2
d_call: TRBD1
v_call: TRBV28
cdr3_aa: CASSGTVTNYGYTF
cdr3_nt: TGTGCCAGCAGTGGGACAGTTACTAACTATGGCTACACCTTC

clone_size: -
j_call: TRBJ2-2
d_call: -
v_call: TRBV2
cdr3_aa: CASSGRGRSTGELFF
cdr3_nt: TGTGCCAGCAGTGGAAGGGGCCGGAGCACCGGGGAGCTGTTTTTT

clone_size: few
j_call: TRBJ2-2
d_call: -
v_call: TRBV7-3
cdr3_aa: CASSSVDTGELFF
cdr3_nt: TGTGCCAGCAGCTCAGTCGACACCGGGGAGCTGTTTTTT

clone_size: once
j_call: TRBJ1-2
d_call: TRBD1
v_call: TRBV27
cdr3_aa: CASSLNRGNYGYTF
cdr3_nt: TGTGCCAGCAGTTTGAACAGGGGTAACTATGGCTACACCTTC